Listed below are T cell receptor beta chains from one sample, sequenced in a study of a mutant IDH1 vaccine in newly diagnosed glioma. What these receptors recognize is not known. The method was immunoSEQ multiplex PCR; TCRdb's version includes in-frame clones alone and lacks a portion of them. Among fewer than 100,000 clones, 91% were seen once, and the ten largest hold 0.5% to 0.7%. Sequenced here: PBMCs, sampled from a glioma patient whose treatment included an IDH1 peptide vaccine. Receptor source: a woman in her fifties or sixties with glioma. The CDR3 runs from the conserved cysteine through the conserved F or W. Each record gives: D gene, clone size, V gene, J gene, CDR3 protein, CDR3 DNA. A D gene is named only where the DNA matches it firmly. Not every row has a clone size; where given, it reads once, few, many or a size class.

NA	NA	TRBV7-9	TRBJ2-7	CASSLFGYEQYF	TGTGCCAGCAGCCTTTTTGGGTACGAGCAGTACTTC
NA	NA	TRBV27	TRBJ2-5	CASSGGQETQYF	TGTGCCAGCAGCGGAGGGCAAGAGACCCAGTACTTC
NA	NA	TRBV29-1	TRBJ2-1	CSAEWLATEQFF	TGCAGCGCTGAGTGGCTAGCGACCGAGCAGTTCTTC
TRBD1	NA	TRBV19	TRBJ2-7	CASSIEGTGPYEQYF	TGTGCCAGTAGTATAGAAGGGACAGGGCCCTACGAGCAGTACTTC
NA	NA	TRBV29-1	TRBJ2-2	CSAGAVDTGELFF	TGCAGCGCCGGGGCAGTAGACACCGGGGAGCTGTTTTTT
NA	NA	TRBV28	TRBJ2-7	CASSADPISYEQYF	TGTGCCAGCAGTGCGGACCCTATCTCCTACGAGCAGTACTTC
TRBD1	NA	TRBV18	TRBJ2-3	CASSALQGRTDTQYF	TGTGCCAGCTCAGCCCTACAGGGGCGGACAGATACGCAGTATTTT
NA	NA	TRBV10-2	TRBJ2-7	CASSDRVHEQYF	TGCGCCAGCAGTGACAGGGTCCACGAGCAGTACTTC
NA	NA	TRBV7-3	TRBJ2-7	CASSLTTGDEQYF	TGTGCCAGCAGCTTAACGACGGGAGATGAGCAGTACTTC
TRBD1	once	TRBV5-1	TRBJ1-1	CASSPGQGHTEAFF	TGCGCCAGCAGCCCAGGACAGGGGCACACTGAAGCTTTCTTT
NA	NA	TRBV7-3	TRBJ2-6	CASSRASGTGANVLTF	TGTGCCAGCAGCCGGGCCTCTGGGACTGGGGCCAACGTCCTGACTTTC
NA	NA	TRBV29-1	TRBJ2-1	CSVDSTSYNEQFF	TGCAGCGTTGACTCAACCTCCTACAATGAGCAGTTCTTC
TRBD1	NA	TRBV5-1	TRBJ2-7	CASSARTGENEQYF	TGCGCCAGCAGCGCGCGGACAGGGGAGAACGAGCAGTACTTC
NA	NA	TRBV25-1	TRBJ2-2	CASSETGLNTGELFF	TGTGCCAGCAGTGAAACCGGACTTAACACCGGGGAGCTGTTTTTT
NA	NA	TRBV27	TRBJ2-5	CASSPRQGRETQYF	TGTGCCAGCAGCCCTCGGCAGGGAAGGGAGACCCAGTACTTC
TRBD2	NA	TRBV5-1	TRBJ2-7	CASSPSGGGPYEQYF	TGCGCCAGCAGCCCCTCGGGGGGAGGGCCGTACGAGCAGTACTTC
NA	once	TRBV28	TRBJ1-2	CASSWTQGGYTF	TGTGCCAGCAGTTGGACTCAAGGAGGCTACACCTTC
NA	NA	TRBV20-1	TRBJ2-1	CSARRNEQFF	TGCAGTGCGCGGAGGAATGAGCAGTTCTTC
NA	NA	TRBV6-5	TRBJ2-1	CASSYRREREQFF	TGTGCCAGCAGTTACCGTAGAGAGAGGGAGCAGTTCTTC
TRBD1	NA	TRBV6-5	TRBJ2-1	CASRAGQGTINEQFF	TGTGCCAGCAGGGCGGGACAGGGTACGATCAATGAGCAGTTCTTC
NA	NA	TRBV12-5	TRBJ2-2	CASWADNTGELFF	TGTGCTAGTTGGGCAGATAACACCGGGGAGCTGTTTTTT